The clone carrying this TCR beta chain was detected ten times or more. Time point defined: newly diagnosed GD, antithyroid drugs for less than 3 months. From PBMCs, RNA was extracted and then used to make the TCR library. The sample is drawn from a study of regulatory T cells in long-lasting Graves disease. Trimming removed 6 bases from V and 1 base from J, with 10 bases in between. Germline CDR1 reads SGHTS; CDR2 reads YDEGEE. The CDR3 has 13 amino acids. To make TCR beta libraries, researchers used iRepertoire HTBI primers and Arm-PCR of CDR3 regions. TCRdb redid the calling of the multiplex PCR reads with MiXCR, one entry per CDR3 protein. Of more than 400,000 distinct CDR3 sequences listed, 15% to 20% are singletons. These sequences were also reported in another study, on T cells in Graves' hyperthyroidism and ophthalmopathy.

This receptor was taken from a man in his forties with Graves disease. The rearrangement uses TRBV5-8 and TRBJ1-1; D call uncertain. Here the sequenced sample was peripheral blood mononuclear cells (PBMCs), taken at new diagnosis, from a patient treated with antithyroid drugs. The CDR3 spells CASTPMPNTEAFF. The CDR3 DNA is TGTGCCAGCACACCTATGCCGAACACTGAAGCTTTCTTT.